The present T cell receptor beta chain was sequenced within a study of T cells after posttransplantation cyclophosphamide. Broader study findings: After PTCy, TRB diversity resembled that of CNI/methotrexate controls. Later post-transplant blood repertoires were often dominated by donor CD8+ memory clones.

Trimming took off 2 bases at V and 2 bases at J, with 14 bases between the two ends. Germline CDR1 reads MNHNY; CDR2 reads SVGAGI (reference sequence). The CDR3 extends over 16 amino acids. Method: immunoSEQ multiplex PCR; TCRdb's copy keeps in-frame clones and lacks some. The data show under 20,000 clones, none appearing only once, with about 0.54% held by the ten largest. This clone occurred many times. The antigen is undetermined. Treatment was busulfan-fludarabine conditioning, a marrow graft, and cyclophosphamide on days +3 and +4. The clonotype comes from a female patient aged 25-40 years who received an allogeneic stem cell transplant from a related donor, was CMV-positive, and had no GVHD. Some of the T cells may derive from the graft donor. Sequencing was performed on PBMCs, taken after allogeneic stem cell transplant with posttransplant cyclophosphamide. The chain links TRBV6-6 to TRBJ2-3; TRBD2 might be the D (5 bases). In DNA form, the CDR3 reads TGTGCCAGCAGTTACCCGCCTAGCCGTTCCACAGATACGCAGTATTTT. This codes for CASSYPPSRSTDTQYF.